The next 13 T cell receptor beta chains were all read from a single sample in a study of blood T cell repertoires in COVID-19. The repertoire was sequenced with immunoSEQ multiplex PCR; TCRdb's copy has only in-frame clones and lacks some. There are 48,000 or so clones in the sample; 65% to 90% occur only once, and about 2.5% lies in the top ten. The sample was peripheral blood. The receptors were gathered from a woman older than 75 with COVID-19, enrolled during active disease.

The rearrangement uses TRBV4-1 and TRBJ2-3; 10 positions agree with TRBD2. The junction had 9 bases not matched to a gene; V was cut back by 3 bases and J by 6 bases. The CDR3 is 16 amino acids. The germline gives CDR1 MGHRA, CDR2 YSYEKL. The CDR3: CASSHDIAGGGDTQYF. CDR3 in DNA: TGCGCCAGCAGCCATGATATAGCGGGGGGCGGTGATACGCAGTATTTT.

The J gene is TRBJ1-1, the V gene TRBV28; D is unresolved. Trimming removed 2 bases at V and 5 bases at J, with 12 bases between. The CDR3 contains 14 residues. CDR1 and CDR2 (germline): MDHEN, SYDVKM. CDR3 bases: TGTGCCAGCAGTTTAGAAGGGCGGGAAACTGAAGCTTTCTTT. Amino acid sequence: CASSLEGRETEAFF.

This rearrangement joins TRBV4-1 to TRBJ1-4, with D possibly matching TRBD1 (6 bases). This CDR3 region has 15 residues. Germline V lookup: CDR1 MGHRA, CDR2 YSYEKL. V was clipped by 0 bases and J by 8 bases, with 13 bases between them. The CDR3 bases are TGCGCCAGCAGCCAAGATAGGGCCCAGGGGGAAAAACTGTTTTTT. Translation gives CASSQDRAQGEKLFF.

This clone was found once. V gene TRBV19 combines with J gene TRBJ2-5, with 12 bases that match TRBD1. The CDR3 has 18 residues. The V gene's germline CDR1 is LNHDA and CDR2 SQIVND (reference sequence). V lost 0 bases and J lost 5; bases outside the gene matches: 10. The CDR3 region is CASSIDGFGTGGAETQYF. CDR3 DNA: TGTGCCAGTAGTATAGATGGGTTTGGGACAGGGGGCGCCGAGACCCAGTACTTC. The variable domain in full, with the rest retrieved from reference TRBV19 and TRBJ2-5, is DGGITQSPKYLFRKEGQNVTLSCEQNLNHDAMYWYRQDPGQGLRLIYYSQIVNDFQKGDIAEGYSVSREKKESFPLTVTSAQKNPTAFYLCASSIDGFGTGGAETQYFGPGTRLLVL.

CDR3 in amino acids: CATSVAGEETQYF. For the CDR3, the DNA is TGTGCCACCAGTGTGGCAGGGGAGGAGACCCAGTACTTC. V gene TRBV24-1 combines with J gene TRBJ2-5, with D maybe TRBD1 (6 bases). The CDR3 is 13 residues long. V gave up 5 bases and J gave up 5 bases, with 11 bases separating them. CDR1 is KGHDR and CDR2 is SFDVKD in the germline V gene.

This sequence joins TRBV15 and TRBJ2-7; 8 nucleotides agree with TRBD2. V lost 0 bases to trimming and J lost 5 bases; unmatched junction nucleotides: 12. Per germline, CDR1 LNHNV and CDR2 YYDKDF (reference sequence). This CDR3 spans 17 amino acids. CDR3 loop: CATSRDGLGLAGHEQYF. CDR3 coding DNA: TGTGCCACCAGCAGAGATGGTTTAGGGCTAGCGGGTCACGAGCAGTACTTC.

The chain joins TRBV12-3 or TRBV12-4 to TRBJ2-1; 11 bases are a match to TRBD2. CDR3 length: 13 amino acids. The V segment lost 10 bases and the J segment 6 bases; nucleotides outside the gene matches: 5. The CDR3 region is CATRLAGLNEQFF. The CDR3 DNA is TGTGCCACACGACTAGCGGGACTCAATGAGCAGTTCTTC.

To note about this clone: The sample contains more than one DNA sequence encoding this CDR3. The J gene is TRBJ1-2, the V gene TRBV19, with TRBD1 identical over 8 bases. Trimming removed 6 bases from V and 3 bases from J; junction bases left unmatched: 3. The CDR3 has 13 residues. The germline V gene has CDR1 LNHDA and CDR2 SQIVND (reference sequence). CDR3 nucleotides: TGTGCCAGTAGCCTGACAGGGGACTATGGCTACACCTTC. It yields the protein CASSLTGDYGYTF.

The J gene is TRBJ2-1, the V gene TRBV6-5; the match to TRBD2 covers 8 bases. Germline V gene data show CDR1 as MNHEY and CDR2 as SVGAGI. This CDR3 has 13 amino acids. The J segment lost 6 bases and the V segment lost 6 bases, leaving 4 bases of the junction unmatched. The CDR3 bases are TGTGCCAGCAGACCTACTAGCGGCAATGAGCAGTTCTTC. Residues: CASRPTSGNEQFF.

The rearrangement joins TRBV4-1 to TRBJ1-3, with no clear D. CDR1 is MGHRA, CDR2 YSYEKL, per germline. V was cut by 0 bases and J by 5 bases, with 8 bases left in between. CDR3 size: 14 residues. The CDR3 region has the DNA TGCGCCAGCAGCCAAGATCTAACCAGAAACACCATATATTTT. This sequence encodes CASSQDLTRNTIYF.

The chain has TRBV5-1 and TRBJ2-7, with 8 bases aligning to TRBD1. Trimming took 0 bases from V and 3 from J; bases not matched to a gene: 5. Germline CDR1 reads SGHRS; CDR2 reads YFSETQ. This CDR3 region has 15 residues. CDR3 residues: CASSLGSGQGYEQYF. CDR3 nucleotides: TGCGCCAGCAGCTTGGGGTCCGGACAGGGCTACGAGCAGTACTTC. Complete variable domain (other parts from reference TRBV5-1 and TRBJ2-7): KAGVTQTPRYLIKTRGQQVTLSCSPISGHRSVSWYQQTPGQGLQFLFEYFSETQRNKGNFPGRFSGRQFSNSRSEMNVSTLELGDSALYLCASSLGSGQGYEQYFGPGTRLTVT.

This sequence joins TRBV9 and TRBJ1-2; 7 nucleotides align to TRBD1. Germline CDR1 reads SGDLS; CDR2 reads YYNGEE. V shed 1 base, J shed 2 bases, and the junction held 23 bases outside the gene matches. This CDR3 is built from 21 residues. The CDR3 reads CASSVFRGLSRGGQINYGYTF. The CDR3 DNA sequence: TGTGCCAGCAGCGTATTCCGGGGTCTGTCCCGGGGGGGACAGATAAACTATGGCTACACCTTC.

The CDR3 DNA sequence: TGCAGCGTTGGGGGGCTGACCTACGAGCAGTACTTC. Its translation: CSVGGLTYEQYF. V gene TRBV29-1 combines with J gene TRBJ2-7; D is possibly TRBD1 (6 bases). This CDR3 has 12 amino acids. Germline CDR1 and CDR2: SQVTM and ANQGSEA. Trimming cost V 4 bases and J 2 bases, with 9 bases left between them.